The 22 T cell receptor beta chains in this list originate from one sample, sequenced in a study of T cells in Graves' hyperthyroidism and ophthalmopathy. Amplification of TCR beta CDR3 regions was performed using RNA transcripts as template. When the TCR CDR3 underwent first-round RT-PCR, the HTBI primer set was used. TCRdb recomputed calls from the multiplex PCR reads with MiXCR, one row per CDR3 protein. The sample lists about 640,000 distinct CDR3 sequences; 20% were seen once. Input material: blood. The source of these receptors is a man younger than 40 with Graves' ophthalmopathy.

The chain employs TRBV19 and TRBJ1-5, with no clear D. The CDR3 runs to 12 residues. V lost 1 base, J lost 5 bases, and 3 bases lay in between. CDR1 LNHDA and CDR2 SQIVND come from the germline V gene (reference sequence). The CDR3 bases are TGTGCCAGTAGTATAGGCCATCAGCCCCAGCATTTT. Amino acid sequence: CASSIGHQPQHF.

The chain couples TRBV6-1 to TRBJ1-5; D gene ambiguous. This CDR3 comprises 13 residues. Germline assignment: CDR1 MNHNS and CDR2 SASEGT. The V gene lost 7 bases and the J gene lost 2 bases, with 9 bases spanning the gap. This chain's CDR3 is CASTSAGNQPQHF. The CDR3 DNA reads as TGTGCCAGCACCAGTGCGGGCAATCAGCCCCAGCATTTT.

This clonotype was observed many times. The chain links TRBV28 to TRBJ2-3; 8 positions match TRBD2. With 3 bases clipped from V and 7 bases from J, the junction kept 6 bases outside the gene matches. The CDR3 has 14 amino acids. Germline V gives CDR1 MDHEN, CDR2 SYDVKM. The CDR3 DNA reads TGTGCCAGCAGTTTGATGGCGGGGGGCAATACGCAGTATTTT. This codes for CASSLMAGGNTQYF.

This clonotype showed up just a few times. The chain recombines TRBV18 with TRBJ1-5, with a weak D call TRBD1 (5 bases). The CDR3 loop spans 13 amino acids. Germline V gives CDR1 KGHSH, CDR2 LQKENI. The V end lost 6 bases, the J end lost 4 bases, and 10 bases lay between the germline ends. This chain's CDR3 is CASSGGVNQPQHF. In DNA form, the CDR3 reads TGTGCCAGCTCGGGGGGGGTAAATCAGCCCCAGCATTTT.

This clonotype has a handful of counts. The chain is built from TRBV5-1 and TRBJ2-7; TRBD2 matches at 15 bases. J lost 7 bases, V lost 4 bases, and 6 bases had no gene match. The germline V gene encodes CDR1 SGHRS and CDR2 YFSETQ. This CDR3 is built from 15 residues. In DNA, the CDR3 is TGCGCCAGCAGCAGGACTAGCGGGAGGGCCGGGGAGCAGTACTTC. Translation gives CASSRTSGRAGEQYF.

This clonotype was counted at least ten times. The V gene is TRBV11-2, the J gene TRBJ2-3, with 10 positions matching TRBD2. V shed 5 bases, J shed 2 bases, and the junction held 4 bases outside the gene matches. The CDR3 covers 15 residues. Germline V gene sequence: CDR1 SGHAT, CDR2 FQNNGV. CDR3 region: CASSRTSGPTDTQYF. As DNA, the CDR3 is TGTGCCAGCAGCAGGACTAGCGGACCCACAGATACGCAGTATTTT. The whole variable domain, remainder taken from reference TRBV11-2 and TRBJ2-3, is EAGVAQSPRYKIIEKRQSVAFWCNPISGHATLYWYQQILGQGPKLLIQFQNNGVVDDSQLPKDRFSAERLKGVDSTLKIQPAKLEDSAVYLCASSRTSGPTDTQYFGPGTRLTVL.

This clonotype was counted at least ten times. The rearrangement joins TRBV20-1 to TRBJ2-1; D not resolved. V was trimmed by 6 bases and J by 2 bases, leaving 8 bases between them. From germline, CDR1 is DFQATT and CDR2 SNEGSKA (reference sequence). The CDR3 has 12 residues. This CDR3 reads CSASGPYNEQFF. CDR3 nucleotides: TGCAGTGCATCCGGGCCCTACAATGAGCAGTTCTTC.

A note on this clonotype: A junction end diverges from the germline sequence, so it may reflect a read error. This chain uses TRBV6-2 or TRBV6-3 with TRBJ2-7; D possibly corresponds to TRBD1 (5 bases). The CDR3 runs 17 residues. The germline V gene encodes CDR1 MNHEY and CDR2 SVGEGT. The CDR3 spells CASSHGASTPTFYDQYF. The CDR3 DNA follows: TGTGCCAGCAGCCATGGGGCCAGCACCCCTACCTTCTACGACCAGTACTTC.

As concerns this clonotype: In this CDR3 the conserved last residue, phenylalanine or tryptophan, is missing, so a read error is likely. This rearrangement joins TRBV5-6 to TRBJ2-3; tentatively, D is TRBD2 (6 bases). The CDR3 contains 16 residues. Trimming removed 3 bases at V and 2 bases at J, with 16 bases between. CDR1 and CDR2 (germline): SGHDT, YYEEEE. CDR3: CASSWGLSSPTDTQYL. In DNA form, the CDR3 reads TGTGCCAGCAGCTGGGGACTTTCCTCCCCCACAGATACGCAGTATCTT.

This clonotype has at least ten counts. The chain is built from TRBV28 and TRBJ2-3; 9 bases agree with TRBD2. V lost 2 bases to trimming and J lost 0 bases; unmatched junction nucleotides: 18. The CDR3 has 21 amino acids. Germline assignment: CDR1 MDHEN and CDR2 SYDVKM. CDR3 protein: CASSLPMVREGPGGSTDTQYF. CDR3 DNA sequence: TGTGCCAGCAGTTTACCAATGGTGCGGGAGGGCCCGGGGGGAAGCACAGATACGCAGTATTTT.

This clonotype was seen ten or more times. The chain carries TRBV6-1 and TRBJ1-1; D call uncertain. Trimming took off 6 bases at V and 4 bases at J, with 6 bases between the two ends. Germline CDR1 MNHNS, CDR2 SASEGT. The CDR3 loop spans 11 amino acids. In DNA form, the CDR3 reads TGTGCCAGCAGGAGAGGCACTGAAGCTTTCTTT. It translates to CASRRGTEAFF.

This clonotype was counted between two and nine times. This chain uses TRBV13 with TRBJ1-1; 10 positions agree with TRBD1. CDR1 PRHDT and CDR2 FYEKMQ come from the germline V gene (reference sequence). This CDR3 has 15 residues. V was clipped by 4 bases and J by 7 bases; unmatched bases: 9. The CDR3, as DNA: TGTGCCAGCAGCTCTCGGGACAGGGGCGCCATTGAAGCTTTCTTT. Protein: CASSSRDRGAIEAFF.

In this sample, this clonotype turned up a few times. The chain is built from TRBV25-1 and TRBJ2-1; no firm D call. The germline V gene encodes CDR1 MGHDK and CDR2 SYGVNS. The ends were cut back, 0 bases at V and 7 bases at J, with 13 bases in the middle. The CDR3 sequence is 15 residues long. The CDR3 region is CASSEYTGLGNEQFF. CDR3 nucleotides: TGTGCCAGCAGTGAATATACGGGTCTTGGGAATGAGCAGTTCTTC.

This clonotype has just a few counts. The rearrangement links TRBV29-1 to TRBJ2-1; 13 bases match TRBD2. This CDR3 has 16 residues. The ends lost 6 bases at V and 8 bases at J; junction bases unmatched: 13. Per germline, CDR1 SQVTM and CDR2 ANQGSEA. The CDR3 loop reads CSVARTSGSGGDEQFF. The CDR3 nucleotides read TGCAGCGTCGCAAGGACTAGCGGGAGTGGGGGAGATGAGCAGTTCTTC.

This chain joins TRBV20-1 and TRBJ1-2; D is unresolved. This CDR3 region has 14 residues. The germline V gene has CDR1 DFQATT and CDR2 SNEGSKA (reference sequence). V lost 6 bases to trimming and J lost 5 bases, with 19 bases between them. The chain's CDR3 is CSAQPGSTGYGYTF. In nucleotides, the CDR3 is TGCAGTGCCCAACCCGGGTCCACGGGGTATGGCTACACCTTC.

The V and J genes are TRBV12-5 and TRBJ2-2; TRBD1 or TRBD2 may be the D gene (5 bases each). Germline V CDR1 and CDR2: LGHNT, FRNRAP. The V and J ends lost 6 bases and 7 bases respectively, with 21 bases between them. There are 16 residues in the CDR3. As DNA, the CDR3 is TGTGCTAGTGGCTCCGGGACGGCAGTCGGTAGCGGGGAGCTGTTTTTT. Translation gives CASGSGTAVGSGELFF.

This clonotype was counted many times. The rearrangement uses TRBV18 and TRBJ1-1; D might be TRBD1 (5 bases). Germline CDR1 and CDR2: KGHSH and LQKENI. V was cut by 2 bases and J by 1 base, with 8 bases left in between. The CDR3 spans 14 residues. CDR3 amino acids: CASSPGGWNTEAFF. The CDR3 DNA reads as TGTGCCAGCTCACCAGGGGGATGGAACACTGAAGCTTTCTTT.

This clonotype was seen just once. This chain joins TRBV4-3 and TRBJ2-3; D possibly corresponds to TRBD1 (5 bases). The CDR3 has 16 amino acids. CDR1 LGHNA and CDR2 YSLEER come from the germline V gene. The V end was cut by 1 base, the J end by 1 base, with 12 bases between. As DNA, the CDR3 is TGCGCCAGCAGCCAAGGCCTACTCAGGGGCACAGATACGCAGTATTTT. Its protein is CASSQGLLRGTDTQYF.

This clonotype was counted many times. The CDR3 DNA follows: TGTGCCAGCAGTGAGGGACTTTTGAACACTGAAGCTTTCTTT. This codes for CASSEGLLNTEAFF. V gene TRBV2 combines with J gene TRBJ1-1; tentatively, D is TRBD1 (5 bases). Germline V gene data show CDR1 as SNHLY and CDR2 as FYNNEI. The CDR3 loop spans 14 amino acids. V lost 3 bases, J lost 0 bases, and 8 bases lay in between.

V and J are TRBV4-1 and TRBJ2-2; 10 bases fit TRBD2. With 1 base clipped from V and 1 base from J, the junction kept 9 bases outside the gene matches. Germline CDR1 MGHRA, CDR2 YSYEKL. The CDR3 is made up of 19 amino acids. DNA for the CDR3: TGCGCCAGCAGCCAAGGATTTCTAGCGGGAGTGATGAACACCGGGGAGCTGTTTTTT. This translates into CASSQGFLAGVMNTGELFF.

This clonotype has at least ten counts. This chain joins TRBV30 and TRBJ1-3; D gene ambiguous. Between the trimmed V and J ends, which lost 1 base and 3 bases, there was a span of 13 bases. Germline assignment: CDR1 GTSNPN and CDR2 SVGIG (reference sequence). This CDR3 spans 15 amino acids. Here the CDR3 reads CAWSAAPQSGNTIYF. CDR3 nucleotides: TGTGCCTGGAGTGCCGCCCCGCAAAGTGGAAACACCATATATTTT.

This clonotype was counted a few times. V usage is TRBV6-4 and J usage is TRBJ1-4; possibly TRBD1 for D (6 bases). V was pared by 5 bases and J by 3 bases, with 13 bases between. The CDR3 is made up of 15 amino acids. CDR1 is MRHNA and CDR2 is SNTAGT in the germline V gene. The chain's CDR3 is CASSYGGAANEKLFF. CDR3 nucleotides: TGTGCCAGCAGTTACGGGGGGGCCGCTAATGAAAAACTGTTTTTT.